Presented here are 22 T cell receptor beta chains from one specimen sequenced in a study of blood T cells in healthy people across ages. The use of a sample-barcoded 5' primer and a J-beta primer mix characterized a second PCR of about 7 to 12 cycles. In TCRdb, the 5' RACE reads were re-called with MiXCR into one record per CDR3 protein. Of fewer than 650,000 distinct CDR3 sequences listed, about 28% are singletons. The sample was also linked to a second study, of T cells of mothers and their children.

The sequencing sample was made of blood. These TCRs come from a boy aged 2 to 10 in good health.

This clonotype was seen at least ten times. This chain connects TRBV4-1 to TRBJ2-5; D gene ambiguous. The DNA end is a closer match to TRBJ2-7, so the J assignment may be wrong. The CDR3 has 14 amino acids. CDR1 and CDR2 from the germline V gene are MGHRA and YSYEKL. This CDR3 reads CASSQGAGSYEQYF. The CDR3, as DNA: TGCGCCAGCAGCCAAGGAGCCGGATCCTACGAGCAGTACTTC.

This clonotype has just a few counts. The rearrangement links TRBV5-1 to TRBJ2-5, with 9 nucleotides matching TRBD2. The J call is uncertain, as TRBJ2-1 better fits the DNA end. Germline V gives CDR1 SGHRS, CDR2 YFSETQ. CDR3 length: 15 residues. CDR3 coding DNA: TGCGCCAGCTGGCAGGCGGGAGGGCCACCAAATGAGCAGTTCTTC. It is translated as CASWQAGGPPNEQFF.

This clonotype was recorded a few times. V gene TRBV11-2 combines with J gene TRBJ2-5; possibly TRBD1 for D (5 bases). The last part of the DNA fits TRBJ2-7 better; the J call may be wrong. The CDR3 contains 12 residues. CDR1 SGHAT and CDR2 FQNNGV come from the germline V gene. The CDR3 region has the DNA TGTGCCAGCAGGTCGTTGACAGACGAGCAGTACTTC. Translated, it gives CASRSLTDEQYF.

The CDR3 region is CASSHRAGPTGGLSGRNNEQFF. In nucleotides, the CDR3 is TGTGCCAGCAGCCACCGGGCCGGGCCGACAGGGGGGCTGAGCGGGAGGAACAATGAGCAGTTCTTC. The rearrangement links TRBV14 to TRBJ2-1; either TRBD1 or TRBD2 may supply D (9 bases each). This CDR3 spans 22 amino acids. Germline CDR1 and CDR2: SGHDN and FVKESK. The ends were cut back, 3 bases at V and 5 bases at J, with 35 bases in the middle.

The chain combines TRBV4-3 with TRBJ2-5, with D tentatively TRBD1 (6 bases). The DNA end favors TRBJ2-7, so the J call may be wrong. The CDR3 contains 14 residues. The germline V gene encodes CDR1 LGHNA and CDR2 YSLEER. The CDR3 nucleotides read TGCGCCAGCAGCCAAGCTACAGGGCCCCACGAGCAGTACTTC. It yields the protein CASSQATGPHEQYF.

The chain is built from TRBV27 and TRBJ2-7; D is possibly TRBD1 or TRBD2 (5 bases each). V was trimmed by 6 bases and J by 7 bases, leaving 22 bases between them. CDR3 length: 15 amino acids. The germline CDR1 and CDR2 sequences are MNHEY and SMNVEV (reference sequence). In DNA, the CDR3 is TGTGCCAGCAGCCTGGGGCGGGCAGCTGCGATTGAGCAGTACTTC. This gives the protein CASSLGRAAAIEQYF.

The chain employs TRBV29-1 and TRBJ1-1; TRBD1 matches at 7 bases. This CDR3 is built from 12 residues. Per germline, CDR1 SQVTM and CDR2 ANQGSEA. The V and J ends lost 7 bases and 6 bases, in that order; junction bases with no gene match: 8. CDR3 DNA: TGCAGCGCTATAGACAGGGATCCTGAAGCTTTCTTT. This translates into CSAIDRDPEAFF.

The rearrangement joins TRBV7-9 to TRBJ2-1, with TRBD2 matching over 7 bases. The junction had 9 bases not matched to a gene; V was cut back by 0 bases and J by 7 bases. Germline-derived CDR1 and CDR2 are SEHNR and FQNEAQ (reference sequence). This CDR3 comprises 16 residues. The CDR3 sequence is CASSLASWTSTNEQFF. In DNA, the CDR3 is TGTGCCAGCAGCTTAGCGTCTTGGACTAGTACAAATGAGCAGTTCTTC. The full variable domain, in which reference TRBV7-9 and TRBJ2-1 provide the parts outside the CDR3, is DTGVSQNPRHKITKRGQNVTFRCDPISEHNRLYWYRQTLGQGPEFLTYFQNEAQLEKSRLLSDRFSAERPKGSFSTLEIQRTEQGDSAMYLCASSLASWTSTNEQFFGPGTRLTVL.

This clonotype turned up a few times. The CDR3 coding sequence is TGCAGTGCTCAGCTGGGGCTAGCTTGGTCGACCCAGTACTTC. It translates to CSAQLGLAWSTQYF. This chain uses TRBV20-1 with TRBJ2-1; the D call may be TRBD1 or TRBD2 (5 bases each). The tail of the sequence fits TRBJ2-5 better, so the J call may be wrong. The CDR3 sequence is 14 residues long. In germline, CDR1 is DFQATT, CDR2 SNEGSKA (reference sequence).

This chain uses TRBV10-3 with TRBJ1-1; D remains ambiguous. Germline V gene data show CDR1 as ENHRY and CDR2 as SYGVKD. CDR3 size: 11 residues. Trimming removed 6 bases at V and 3 bases at J, with 5 bases between. The CDR3 coding sequence is TGTGCCATCAGACGAGACACTGAAGCTTTCTTT. Encoded protein: CAIRRDTEAFF.

The table lists this clonotype with a few counts. The chain has TRBV18 and TRBJ2-1; 10 nucleotides align to TRBD2. V lost 4 bases and J lost 9; bases outside the gene matches: 6. This CDR3 is built from 14 residues. The germline CDR1 and CDR2 sequences are KGHSH and LQKENI. The chain's CDR3 is CASSQASGRSEQFF. The CDR3 DNA is TGTGCCAGCTCACAGGCTAGCGGGAGAAGTGAGCAGTTCTTC. Variable domain in full (rest from reference TRBV18 and TRBJ2-1): NAGVMQNPRHLVRRRGQEARLRCSPMKGHSHVYWYRQLPEEGLKFMVYLQKENIIDESGMPKERFSAEFPKEGPSILRIQQVVRGDSAAYFCASSQASGRSEQFFGPGTRLTVL.

The chain is built from TRBV9 and TRBJ1-3; a weak D match, TRBD1 (5 bases). V lost 0 bases and J lost 5, with 12 bases in between. Per the germline V gene, CDR1 is SGDLS and CDR2 is YYNGEE. This CDR3 is built from 15 residues. The CDR3 DNA sequence: TGTGCCAGCAGCGTAGACGGGGCTGAGAGAAACACCATATATTTT. Its translation: CASSVDGAERNTIYF.

This clonotype was counted a few times. The V call is TRBV7-9, the J call TRBJ1-4; tentative D call: TRBD1 (5 bases). Per the germline V gene, CDR1 is SEHNR and CDR2 is FQNEAQ (reference sequence). V gave up 4 bases and J gave up 8 bases, with 14 bases separating them. This CDR3 comprises 14 residues. CDR3 in DNA: TGTGCCAGCAGCTCCACAGACAGCGGGGAAAAACTGTTTTTT. Its protein is CASSSTDSGEKLFF.

The chain couples TRBV29-1 to TRBJ2-5; TRBD2 matches at 10 bases. From germline, CDR1 is SQVTM and CDR2 ANQGSEA. The ends lost 7 bases at V and 5 bases at J; junction bases unmatched: 7. This CDR3 contains 13 residues. CDR3 sequence reads: CSAELAGYETQYF. The CDR3 bases are TGCAGCGCAGAACTAGCGGGGTATGAGACCCAGTACTTC.

This chain joins TRBV4-1 and TRBJ2-6; no firm D call. Trimming shortened V by 1 base and J by 0 bases, and 10 bases separated the two germline ends. The germline CDR1 and CDR2 sequences are MGHRA and YSYEKL. This CDR3 spans 17 amino acids. CDR3 in DNA: TGCGCCAGCAGCCAAGTCTCAGTGCTCTCTGGGGCCAACGTCCTGACTTTC. This gives the protein CASSQVSVLSGANVLTF.

DNA of the CDR3: TGTGCCAGCAGCCCTGGACGCGTACTCTCCTACGAGCAGTACTTC. Its translation: CASSPGRVLSYEQYF. The chain joins TRBV7-2 to TRBJ2-5; D gene unclear. Matching the DNA end better, TRBJ2-7 makes the J call doubtful. This CDR3 has 15 residues. Germline values: CDR1 SGHTA, CDR2 FQGNSA.

The chain uses TRBV27 and TRBJ2-5; 8 positions agree with TRBD2. The J call could be wrong; TRBJ2-1 is a better fit for the DNA end. The CDR3 has 15 residues. From germline, CDR1 is MNHEY and CDR2 SMNVEV (reference sequence). In DNA, the CDR3 is TGTGCCAGCAGTTTTGGGGGCGGGAGGTCCAATGAGCAGTTCTTC. It is translated as CASSFGGGRSNEQFF.

In DNA, the CDR3 is TGTGCCAGCAGTTTCCAGGGAGACGGTCGAGCTTTCTTT. Protein: CASSFQGDGRAFF. The chain is built from TRBV6-5 and TRBJ1-1, with D perhaps matching TRBD1 (5 bases). V was cut by 4 bases and J by 10 bases, with 16 bases left in between. The CDR3 covers 13 residues. CDR1 is MNHEY and CDR2 is SVGAGI in the germline V gene.

This clonotype was seen a few times. At one of its ends the junction is not consistent with the germline gene, which may arise from a read error. The chain links TRBV20-1 to TRBJ1-6; D is undetermined. This CDR3 has 13 residues. Germline loops: CDR1 DFQATT, CDR2 SNEGSKA (reference sequence). The CDR3 DNA reads as TGCAGTGCACCGTACCGAGATAACTCACCCCTCCACTTT. Translation: CSAPYRDNSPLHF.

This clonotype was observed a handful of times. This chain uses TRBV7-3 with TRBJ1-1; weak D call: TRBD1 (5 bases). Trimming removed 4 bases at V and 6 bases at J, with 12 bases between. The V gene's germline CDR1 is SGHTA and CDR2 FQGTGA. This CDR3 has 13 residues. CDR3 nucleotides: TGTGCCAGCAGCTCCGACAGATCCGCTGAAGCTTTCTTT. Its protein product is CASSSDRSAEAFF.

This clonotype was observed a single time. The chain employs TRBV12-3 or TRBV12-4 and TRBJ2-2, with D unclear. This CDR3 comprises 17 residues. V lost 2 bases and J 3 bases, leaving 16 bases between the germline ends. CDR3 region: CASSLSIGYGDTGELFF. The CDR3 coding sequence is TGTGCCAGCAGTTTATCGATCGGCTATGGAGACACCGGGGAGCTGTTTTTT.

The J gene is TRBJ1-2, the V gene TRBV7-9; D gene uncertain. Trimming pared 1 base from V and 2 bases from J, leaving 14 bases between. The length of the CDR3 is 16 residues. CDR1 is SEHNR and CDR2 is FQNEAQ in the germline V gene (reference sequence). The CDR3 spells CASSLVSVVPNYGYTF. CDR3 sequence (DNA): TGTGCCAGCAGCTTAGTTTCGGTGGTACCGAACTATGGCTACACCTTC.